A selection of T cell receptor beta chains follows, all from one sample in a study of T cells in Graves' hyperthyroidism and ophthalmopathy. TCRdb passed the multiplex PCR reads through MiXCR, listing each CDR3 protein once. Here the sample spans 250,000 to 300,000 distinct CDR3 sequences, about 14% being singletons. The specimen was blood. Every receptor here comes from a middle-aged woman with Graves' hyperthyroidism that later progressed to Graves' ophthalmopathy. CDR3s include the opening cysteine and the closing phenylalanine or tryptophan. A D gene is named only where the DNA matches it firmly. Clone size is shown for a subset of rows, as once, few, many or a class of expanded clone.

size	V	J	D	DNA	CDR3
many	TRBV25-1	TRBJ2-7	TRBD1	TGTGCCACGATATCCACAGGGGATATCTACGAGCAGTACTTC	CATISTGDIYEQYF
-	TRBV28	TRBJ2-7	TRBD1	TGTGCCTGCGCAGGGGGTGGGTCCTACGAGCAGTACTTC	CACAGGGSYEQYF
few	TRBV4-1	TRBJ2-5	-	TGCGCCAGCAGCCAAGTCTCAGAGACCCAGTACTTC	CASSQVSETQYF
once	TRBV3-1	TRBJ1-2	-	TGTGCCAGCAGCCGGGGCGGAAACTATGGCTACACCTTC	CASSRGGNYGYTF
many	TRBV7-2	TRBJ2-7	-	TGTGCCAGCAGCCAACAACCGGCCCTAATTTACGAGCAGTACTTC	CASSQQPALIYEQYF
few	TRBV4-1	TRBJ2-2	-	TGCGCCAGCCGCGGAGGGCCCCTAGGGACCGGGGAGCTGTTTTTT	CASRGGPLGTGELFF
many	TRBV3-1	TRBJ2-1	TRBD2	TGTGCCAGCAGCCACCCTCTAGAACGGACTAGCGGGAGTATATATGAGCAGTTCTTC	CASSHPLERTSGSIYEQFF
many	TRBV19	TRBJ1-1	TRBD1	TGTGCCAGCGCAGGCGAACCGGGACAGACGATTACAAACACTGAAGCTTTCTTT	CASAGEPGQTITNTEAFF
many	TRBV6-5	TRBJ1-1	-	TGTGCCAGCAGTTACCTTCCGATGCTGGGCAGGGTGAACACTGAAGCTTTCTTT	CASSYLPMLGRVNTEAFF
many	TRBV19	TRBJ1-1	-	TGTGCCAGTAGTATTGGCCAGGGACGAACTGAAGCTTTCTTT	CASSIGQGRTEAFF
many	TRBV20-1	TRBJ1-2	TRBD1	TGCAGTGCTAGACAGGGGGGGGGGTATGGCTACACCTTC	CSARQGGGYGYTF
many	TRBV11-2	TRBJ2-5	TRBD1	TGTGCCAGCAGCACTCACAGGGGGCGCCAAGAGACCCAGTACTTC	CASSTHRGRQETQYF
many	TRBV6-5	TRBJ2-1	TRBD1	TGTGCCAGCAGTTACAACAGGGGGTGGGACAATGAGCAGTTCTTC	CASSYNRGWDNEQFF
many	TRBV5-1	TRBJ1-3	TRBD1	TGCGCCAGCAGGGAAACAGGGGCTGGAAACACCATATATTTT	CASRETGAGNTIYF
many	TRBV6-1	TRBJ2-3	TRBD1	TGTGCCAGCAGTCAACGACAGGGTTGGGATACGCAGTATTTT	CASSQRQGWDTQYF
few	TRBV4-1	TRBJ2-5	-	TGCGCCAGCAGCCACAACAGGGCAGAGACCCAGTACTTC	CASSHNRAETQYF
many	TRBV12-3/TRBV12-4	TRBJ2-7	-	TGTGCCAGCAGTTTCACAGGGTTGTCCTACGAGCAGTACTTC	CASSFTGLSYEQYF
many	TRBV28	TRBJ2-7	-	TGTGCCAGTTCGGAGGAGAGTTTCTACGAGCAGTACTTC	CASSEESFYEQYF
few	TRBV20-1	TRBJ2-5	-	TGCAGTGCTAGTCATCAGTACTTC	CSASHQYF
many	TRBV6-1	TRBJ1-4	-	TGTGCCAGCAGTCCACCGGATTTTAGGGAAAAACTGTTTTTT	CASSPPDFREKLFF
many	TRBV6-1	TRBJ2-7	TRBD2	TGTGCCACGCAGACTAGCGGGAGGAAATACGAGCAGTACTTC	CATQTSGRKYEQYF
many	TRBV19	TRBJ1-1	-	TGTGCCAGTAGGCGGGGGAACACTGAAGCTTTCTTT	CASRRGNTEAFF
many	TRBV11-2	TRBJ2-3	-	TGTGCCAGCAGCTTAAGTACAGGGTATGAGGCAGATACGCAGTATTTT	CASSLSTGYEADTQYF
many	TRBV10-3	TRBJ1-3	TRBD1	TGTGCCATCAGGGGAGGGGGCTACTCCTCCTCTGGAAACACCATATATTTT	CAIRGGGYSSSGNTIYF
many	TRBV30	TRBJ2-7	TRBD1	TGTGCCTGGAGTGTAGGGACAGCCAACTACGAGCAGTACTTC	CAWSVGTANYEQYF
many	TRBV3-1	TRBJ1-4	TRBD1	TGTGCCAGCAGCCAAGCGGACAGGGTCACTCTGTTTTTT	CASSQADRVTLFF
-	TRBV7-3	TRBJ2-6	-	TGTGCCAGCAGCTTCACAGGGTCTTCTGGGGCCAACGTCCTGACTTTC	CASSFTGSSGANVLTF
many	TRBV28	TRBJ1-2	-	TGTGCCAGCCTTGGGGGCGCGGGCTATGGCTACACCTTC	CASLGGAGYGYTF